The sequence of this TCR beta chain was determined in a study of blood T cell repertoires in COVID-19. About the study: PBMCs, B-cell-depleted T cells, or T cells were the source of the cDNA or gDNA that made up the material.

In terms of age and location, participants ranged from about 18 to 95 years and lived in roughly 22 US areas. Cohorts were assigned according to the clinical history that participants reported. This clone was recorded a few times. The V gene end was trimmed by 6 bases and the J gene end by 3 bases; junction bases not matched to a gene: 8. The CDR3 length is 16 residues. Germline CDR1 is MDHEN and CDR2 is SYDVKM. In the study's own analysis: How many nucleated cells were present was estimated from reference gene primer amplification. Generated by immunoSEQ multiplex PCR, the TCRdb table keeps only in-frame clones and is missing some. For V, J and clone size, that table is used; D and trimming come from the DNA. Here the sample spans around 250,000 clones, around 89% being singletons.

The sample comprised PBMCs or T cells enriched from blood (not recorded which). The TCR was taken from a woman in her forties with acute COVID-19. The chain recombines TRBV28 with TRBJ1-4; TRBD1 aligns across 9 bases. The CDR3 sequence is CASSRNRGRPNEKLFF. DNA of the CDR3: TGTGCCAGCAGCAGAAACAGGGGGCGTCCTAATGAAAAACTGTTTTTT.